Many counts were recorded for the clone carrying this T cell receptor beta chain. This record belongs to a study of identical twins. One entry per CDR3 protein, called by TCRdb with MiXCR from the 5' RACE reads. The sample yields 350,000 to 500,000 distinct CDR3 sequences, roughly 20% seen once. The sequenced sample was naive T cells sorted from blood. The source is a man in his fifties in good health.

The CDR3 here is CASSWGTGEAEAFF. The CDR3 coding sequence is TGTGCCAGCAGCTGGGGGACAGGGGAAGCTGAAGCTTTCTTT. The chain is built from TRBV5-6 and TRBJ1-1; 10 bases map to TRBD1. The junction had 5 bases not matched to a gene; V was cut back by 3 bases and J by 6 bases. This CDR3 contains 14 residues. Per the germline V gene, CDR1 is SGHDT and CDR2 is YYEEEE.